This T cell receptor (beta chain) stems from a study of blood T cell repertoires in COVID-19. About the research overall: The United States, Italy and Spain supplied acute and convalescent COVID-19 samples. Sample material is recorded as cDNA or gDNA derived from T cells, B-cell-depleted T cells, or PBMCs.

Authors' processing steps: Estimated nucleated cell counts came from reference gene primer amplification. Repertoires were generated with immunoSEQ multiplex PCR, while TCRdb's copy carries only in-frame clones and drops some. V, J and clone size reflect that table, while D and trimming were determined from the DNA. The sample records approximately 280,000 clones, 75% to 85% being singletons. Germline assignment: CDR1 MNHEY and CDR2 SVGAGI. The CDR3 covers 14 residues. Trimming at V came to 0 bases and at J to 8 bases, leaving 5 bases not matched to a gene. The genes are TRBV6-5 and TRBJ1-2; 8 bases match TRBD1. The sequence came from a man between 45 and 60 years old with active or convalescent COVID-19. Sequenced sample: peripheral blood. The CDR3 nucleotides read TGTGCCAGCAGTTACTCGACAGGGGAATCAGGCTACACCTTC. Protein: CASSYSTGESGYTF.